Shown below are 25 T cell receptor beta chains from a single sample sequenced in a study of OX40 agonist ivuxolimab in advanced cancers. Library creation used the immunoSEQ multiplex PCR assay. TCRdb took over this immuneACCESS table, retaining in-frame rearrangements with V and J assigned. Such tables are incomplete; in checked studies, under half of the missing clones stem from an unresolved V gene, and the remainder is unexplained. Here the sample has fewer than 20,000 clones; around nine tenths occur a single time. 15% to 20% of the sample is held by the ten biggest clonotypes. The starting material was CD4+ or CD8+ T cells sorted from blood, obtained in a trial of the OX40 agonist ivuxolimab. These receptors came from an adult with an advanced solid tumor such as melanoma, head and neck, liver or kidney cancer.

The rearrangement uses TRBV21-1 and TRBJ2-5; the D segment call TRBD1 is taken from the table without a DNA check. TRBV21-1 is a pseudogene locus. CDR3 size: 16 residues. The chain's CDR3 is CASTSKEGQGQETQYF. The CDR3 nucleotides are TGTGCCAGCACCTCCAAGGAGGGACAGGGCCAAGAGACCCAGTACTTC.

The V and J genes are TRBV5-1 and TRBJ2-3; D is unresolved. The CDR3 is made up of 15 amino acids. Trimming shortened V by 0 bases and J by 0 bases, and 8 bases separated the two germline ends. Germline CDR1 and CDR2: SGHRS and YFSETQ. The CDR3: CASSLGSPSTDTQYF. The DNA for the CDR3 is TGCGCCAGCAGCTTGGGTAGCCCTAGCACAGATACGCAGTATTTT.

Only one count was recorded for this clone. The gene calls are TRBV6-5 and TRBJ2-5; unclear D gene. CDR3 size: 15 residues. CDR1 is MNHEY, CDR2 SVGAGI, per germline. V shed 5 bases and J shed 0 bases, with 13 bases lying between them. The CDR3 DNA is TGTGCCAGCAGTCTAAAGGTGGGAAACCAAGAGACCCAGTACTTC. This encodes CASSLKVGNQETQYF.

This chain connects TRBV7-9 to TRBJ2-5; 7 bases map to TRBD1. The J call may be mistaken, given a closer DNA end match to TRBJ2-7. Looked up from germline, CDR1 is SEHNR and CDR2 is FQNEAQ (reference sequence). The CDR3 runs 14 residues. This CDR3 reads CASSFVTGSGEQYF. The CDR3 DNA sequence: TGTGCCAGCAGTTTCGTGACAGGGTCCGGCGAGCAGTACTTC.

The chain is built from TRBV21-1 and TRBJ2-3; TRBD1 is taken as the D call from the table, unchecked against the DNA. TRBV21-1 is a recognized pseudogene. The CDR3 runs 13 residues. The CDR3 reads CASSKSEGTGLPF. CDR3 DNA: TGTGCCAGCAGCAAATCGGAGGGGACAGGCCTCCCGTTT.

This chain uses TRBV7-9 with TRBJ2-7; D might be TRBD1 (5 bases). Per the germline V gene, CDR1 is SEHNR and CDR2 is FQNEAQ (reference sequence). The germline V and J ends were trimmed by 5 bases and 4 bases, with 18 bases remaining between them. The CDR3 consists of 15 residues. The CDR3 DNA reads TGTGCCAGCAGCCCCGGAAGGGGCGCAGGATACGAGCAGTACTTC. Its protein is CASSPGRGAGYEQYF.

The chain joins TRBV30 to TRBJ2-4; D perhaps matches TRBD2 (6 bases). This CDR3 comprises 17 residues. The germline gives CDR1 GTSNPN, CDR2 SVGIG (reference sequence). Between the trimmed V and J ends, which lost 5 bases and 1 base, there was a span of 21 bases. CDR3 nucleotides: TGTGCCTGGTCGAGTAGGGAGGCTAAATGGGCCAAAAACATTCAGTACTTC. This sequence encodes CAWSSREAKWAKNIQYF.

The chain recombines TRBV7-9 with TRBJ2-5; 10 bases are shared with TRBD2. V lost 6 bases, J lost 1 base, and 5 bases stayed unmatched. Germline CDR1 SEHNR, CDR2 FQNEAQ (reference sequence). This CDR3 region has 15 residues. The CDR3 nucleotides are TGTGCCAGCAGTTCCCTAGCGGGAGCCCAAGAGACCCAGTACTTC. This encodes CASSSLAGAQETQYF. Supplemented by reference TRBV7-9 and TRBJ2-5, the full variable domain reads DTGVSQNPRHKITKRGQNVTFRCDPISEHNRLYWYRQTLGQGPEFLTYFQNEAQLEKSRLLSDRFSAERPKGSFSTLEIQRTEQGDSAMYLCASSSLAGAQETQYFGPGTRLLVL.

The chain couples TRBV7-6 to TRBJ2-1, with TRBD2 identical over 9 bases. The CDR3 is 15 residues long. With 6 bases clipped from V and 7 bases from J, the junction kept 10 bases outside the gene matches. Germline V gives CDR1 SGHVS, CDR2 FNYEAQ. In DNA, the CDR3 is TGTGCCAGCAGTTCCGCCAGCGGGAGGATGAATGAGCAGTTCTTC. Its translation is CASSSASGRMNEQFF. Supplemented by reference TRBV7-6 and TRBJ2-1, the full variable domain reads GAGVSQSPRYKVTKRGQDVALRCDPISGHVSLYWYRQALGQGPEFLTYFNYEAQQDKSGLPNDRFSAERPEGSISTLTIQRTEQRDSAMYRCASSSASGRMNEQFFGPGTRLTVL.

The rearrangement uses TRBV29-1 and TRBJ2-7; 11 nucleotides agree with TRBD2. The CDR3 runs to 14 residues. Germline V lookup: CDR1 SQVTM, CDR2 ANQGSEA. After removal of 4 bases from V and 5 bases from J, the junction contained 7 bases not matched to a gene. CDR3 in amino acids: CSVARTSGSNEQYF. CDR3 DNA sequence: TGCAGCGTTGCCAGGACTAGCGGGTCGAACGAGCAGTACTTC.

This clone has a handful of counts. The V and J genes are TRBV7-6 and TRBJ2-3; no firm D call. The CDR3 length is 15 residues. Germline V gene sequence: CDR1 SGHVS, CDR2 FNYEAQ. V was shortened by 5 bases and J by 3 bases, with 15 bases between the two germline ends. CDR3 in DNA: TGTGCCAGCAGCCTATCGCATGAATCGACAGATACGCAGTATTTT. Translated, it gives CASSLSHESTDTQYF.

This clone was seen only a few times. The V gene is TRBV19, the J gene TRBJ1-2; TRBD1 matches at 8 bases. The CDR3 loop spans 13 amino acids. The junction had 8 bases not matched to a gene; V was cut back by 7 bases and J by 7 bases. Germline CDR1 LNHDA, CDR2 SQIVND (reference sequence). This CDR3 is CASTRQGASGYTF. In DNA form, the CDR3 reads TGTGCCAGTACCCGGCAGGGGGCGAGTGGCTACACCTTC.

V and J are TRBV2 and TRBJ2-2; D tentatively reads TRBD1 or TRBD2 (5 bases each). Deletions cut 4 bases from V and 7 bases from J, with 16 bases between. This CDR3 is built from 15 residues. The germline V gene encodes CDR1 SNHLY and CDR2 FYNNEI. The CDR3 region is CASSVRDPGLGELFF. In DNA, the CDR3 is TGTGCCAGCAGTGTCCGGGACCCGGGTCTCGGGGAGCTGTTTTTT.

The chain uses TRBV6-1 and TRBJ2-3; maybe TRBD2 (6 bases). The CDR3 is 13 residues long. In germline, CDR1 is MNHNS, CDR2 SASEGT. V shed 1 base and J shed 4 bases, with 6 bases lying between them. CDR3 sequence reads: CASSEGGADTQYF. The CDR3 bases are TGTGCCAGCAGTGAAGGGGGGGCAGATACGCAGTATTTT.

The chain couples TRBV5-1 to TRBJ1-6, with a tentative D call TRBD1 (6 bases). This CDR3 is 14 amino acids long. Germline assignment: CDR1 SGHRS and CDR2 YFSETQ. V was cut by 6 bases and J by 6 bases, with 13 bases left in between. CDR3 coding DNA: TGCGCCAGCAAGGTCAGGGGAGGTAATTCACCCCTCCACTTT. This gives the protein CASKVRGGNSPLHF.

The rearrangement joins TRBV11-1 to TRBJ2-7; D call uncertain. The CDR3 loop spans 13 amino acids. Germline values: CDR1 SGHAT, CDR2 FQDESV (reference sequence). Trimming left V 5 bases short and J 1 base short, with 9 bases between. In DNA, the CDR3 is TGTGCCAGCAGCCCAACGGGTTCCTACGAGCAGTACTTC. This encodes CASSPTGSYEQYF.

The gene calls are TRBV2 and TRBJ2-1, with a possible D match to TRBD1 (8 bases). Germline values: CDR1 SNHLY, CDR2 FYNNEI. V gave up 6 bases and J gave up 10 bases, with 13 bases separating them. The CDR3 sequence is 12 residues long. The CDR3 loop reads CASRTGEGEQFF. The DNA of the CDR3 is TGTGCCAGCAGGACAGGGGAGGGCGAGCAGTTCTTC.

This clone was detected once. The chain recombines TRBV18 with TRBJ1-1; unclear D gene. Trimming left V 4 bases short and J 1 base short, with 7 bases between. The V gene's germline CDR1 is KGHSH and CDR2 LQKENI. The CDR3 is made up of 13 amino acids. This CDR3 is CASSQGQNTEAFF. Here the CDR3 DNA reads TGTGCCAGCTCACAAGGGCAGAACACTGAAGCTTTCTTT. Complete variable domain (other parts from reference TRBV18 and TRBJ1-1): NAGVMQNPRHLVRRRGQEARLRCSPMKGHSHVYWYRQLPEEGLKFMVYLQKENIIDESGMPKERFSAEFPKEGPSILRIQQVVRGDSAAYFCASSQGQNTEAFFGQGTRLTVV.

The V call is TRBV7-2, the J call TRBJ2-6; no reliable D call. Trimming removed 5 bases at V and 4 bases at J, with 6 bases between. There are 13 residues in the CDR3. Germline V gives CDR1 SGHTA, CDR2 FQGNSA. CDR3 nucleotides: TGTGCCAGCAGCGTCACAGGGGCCAACGTCCTGACTTTC. It codes for CASSVTGANVLTF.

This chain links TRBV5-1 with TRBJ1-4; D remains ambiguous. The CDR3 runs 15 residues. V was trimmed by 4 bases and J by 3 bases, leaving 13 bases between them. Germline V gene lookup returns CDR1 SGHRS and CDR2 YFSETQ. The CDR3 bases are TGCGCCAGCAGCCTCAGCGTTCCTTCTAATGAAAAACTGTTTTTT. Protein sequence: CASSLSVPSNEKLFF.

The rearrangement uses TRBV19 and TRBJ1-3; tentative D call: TRBD1 (5 bases). The CDR3 runs to 17 residues. V lost 3 bases, J lost 0 bases, and 15 bases lay in between. Germline V lookup: CDR1 LNHDA, CDR2 SQIVND (reference sequence). The CDR3 DNA follows: TGTGCCAGTAGTATGCCGGGGACGGCGGCCTCTGGAAACACCATATATTTT. Residues: CASSMPGTAASGNTIYF.

The V and J genes are TRBV28 and TRBJ2-1; 7 bases align to TRBD2. V lost 2 bases, J lost 7 bases, and 8 bases stayed unmatched. Germline assignment: CDR1 MDHEN and CDR2 SYDVKM. The CDR3 has 15 amino acids. CDR3 sequence: CASSLTGTGGNEQFF. As DNA, the CDR3 is TGTGCCAGCAGTTTAACCGGGACGGGAGGAAATGAGCAGTTCTTC.

This clone was counted a single time. The gene calls are TRBV2 and TRBJ1-5; a possible D gene is TRBD1 (6 bases). Per germline, CDR1 SNHLY and CDR2 FYNNEI. The CDR3 is 13 residues long. Trimming took off 3 bases at V and 4 bases at J, with 7 bases between the two ends. The CDR3 spells CASSDRGNQPQHF. As DNA, the CDR3 is TGTGCCAGCAGTGACAGGGGAAATCAGCCCCAGCATTTT.

The rearrangement links TRBV9 to TRBJ2-3; D remains unclear. V was pared by 0 bases and J by 1 base, with 6 bases between. This CDR3 region has 14 residues. Looked up from germline, CDR1 is SGDLS and CDR2 is YYNGEE. The CDR3 DNA is TGTGCCAGCAGCGTAGCTACCGGCACAGATACGCAGTATTTT. This translates into CASSVATGTDTQYF.

The V call is TRBV27, the J call TRBJ1-6, with unresolved D. Germline CDR1 reads MNHEY; CDR2 reads SMNVEV (reference sequence). The CDR3 loop spans 18 amino acids. Trimming removed 4 bases from V and 0 bases from J, with 16 bases in between. The CDR3 DNA follows: TGTGCCAGCAGTTCTCGAATGTCCTCCAGCTCCTATAATTCACCCCTCCACTTT. Its protein product is CASSSRMSSSSYNSPLHF.